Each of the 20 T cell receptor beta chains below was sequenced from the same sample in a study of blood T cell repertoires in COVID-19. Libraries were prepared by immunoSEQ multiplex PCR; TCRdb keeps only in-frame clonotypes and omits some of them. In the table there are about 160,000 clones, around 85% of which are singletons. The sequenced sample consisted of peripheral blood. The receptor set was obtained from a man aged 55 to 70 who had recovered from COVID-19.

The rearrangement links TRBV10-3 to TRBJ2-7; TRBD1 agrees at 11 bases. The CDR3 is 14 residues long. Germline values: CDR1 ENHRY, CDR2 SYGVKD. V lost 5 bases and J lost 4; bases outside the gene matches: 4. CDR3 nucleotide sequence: TGTGCCATCAGTTCCCGGGACAGGGGGTACGAGCAGTACTTC. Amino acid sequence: CAISSRDRGYEQYF.

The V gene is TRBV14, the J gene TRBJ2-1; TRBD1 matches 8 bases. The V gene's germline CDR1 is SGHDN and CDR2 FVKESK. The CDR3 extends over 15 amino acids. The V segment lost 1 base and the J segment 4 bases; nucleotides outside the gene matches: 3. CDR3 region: CASSQGRTGYNEQFF. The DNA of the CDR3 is TGTGCCAGCAGCCAAGGGAGGACAGGGTACAATGAGCAGTTCTTC.

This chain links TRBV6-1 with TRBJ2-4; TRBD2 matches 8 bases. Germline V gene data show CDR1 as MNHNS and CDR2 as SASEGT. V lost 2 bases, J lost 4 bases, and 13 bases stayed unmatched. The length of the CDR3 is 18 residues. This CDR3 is CASSEHGGGPPSKNIQYF. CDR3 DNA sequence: TGTGCCAGCAGTGAACATGGCGGGGGGCCTCCTTCGAAAAACATTCAGTACTTC.

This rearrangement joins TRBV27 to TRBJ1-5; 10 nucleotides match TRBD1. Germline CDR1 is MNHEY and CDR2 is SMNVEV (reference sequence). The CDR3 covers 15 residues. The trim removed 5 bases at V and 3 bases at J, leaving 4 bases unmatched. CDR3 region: CASSRTGGINQPQHF. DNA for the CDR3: TGTGCCAGCAGTCGGACAGGGGGGATCAATCAGCCCCAGCATTTT.

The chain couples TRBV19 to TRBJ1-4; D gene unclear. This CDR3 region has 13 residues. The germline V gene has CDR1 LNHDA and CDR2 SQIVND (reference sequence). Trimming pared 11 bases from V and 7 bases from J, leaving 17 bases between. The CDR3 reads CARRGAGSEKLFF. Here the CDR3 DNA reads TGTGCCCGACGTGGCGCCGGGAGTGAAAAACTGTTTTTT.

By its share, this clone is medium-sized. The CDR3 DNA follows: TGTGCCAGCAGCAACTATGGGGTAGCGCCTTACCAAGAGACCCAGTACTTC. This gives the protein CASSNYGVAPYQETQYF. V usage is TRBV21-1 and J usage is TRBJ2-5; the listed D gene, TRBD2, was not tested against the DNA. TRBV21-1 is tagged as a pseudogene. This CDR3 has 17 amino acids.

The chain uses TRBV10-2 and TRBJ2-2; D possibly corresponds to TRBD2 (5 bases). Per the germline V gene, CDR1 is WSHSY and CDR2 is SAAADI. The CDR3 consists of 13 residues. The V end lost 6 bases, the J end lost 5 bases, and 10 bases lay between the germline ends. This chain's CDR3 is CASSLGLTGELFF. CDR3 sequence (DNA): TGCGCCAGCAGCTTAGGACTTACCGGGGAGCTGTTTTTT.

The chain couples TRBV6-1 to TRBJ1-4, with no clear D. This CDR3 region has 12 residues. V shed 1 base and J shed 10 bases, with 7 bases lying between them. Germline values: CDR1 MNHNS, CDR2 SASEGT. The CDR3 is CASSEGPGKLFF. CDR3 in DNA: TGTGCCAGCAGTGAAGGACCGGGAAAACTGTTTTTT.

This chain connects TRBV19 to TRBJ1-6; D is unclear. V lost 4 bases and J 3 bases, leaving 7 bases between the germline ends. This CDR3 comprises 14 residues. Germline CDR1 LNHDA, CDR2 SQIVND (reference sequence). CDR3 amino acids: CASSTPSYNSPLHF. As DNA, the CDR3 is TGTGCCAGTAGTACGCCGAGCTATAATTCACCCCTCCACTTT.

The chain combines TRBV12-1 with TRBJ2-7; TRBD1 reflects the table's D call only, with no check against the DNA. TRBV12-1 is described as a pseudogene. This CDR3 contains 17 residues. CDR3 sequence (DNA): TGTGCCAGCAGCTTCCTACGACCGGGACAGGGGTGGTACGAGCAGTACTTC. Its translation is CASSFLRPGQGWYEQYF.

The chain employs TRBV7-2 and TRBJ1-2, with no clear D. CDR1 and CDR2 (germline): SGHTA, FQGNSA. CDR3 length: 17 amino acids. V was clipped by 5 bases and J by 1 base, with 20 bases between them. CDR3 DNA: TGTGCCAGCAGCCCGGAGATACGCCGCGTAATTAACTATGGCTACACCTTC. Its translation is CASSPEIRRVINYGYTF.

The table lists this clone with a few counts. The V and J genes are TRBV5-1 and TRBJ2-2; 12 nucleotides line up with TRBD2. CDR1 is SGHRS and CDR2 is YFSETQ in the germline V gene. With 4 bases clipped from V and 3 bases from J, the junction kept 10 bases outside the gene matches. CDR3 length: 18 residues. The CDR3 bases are TGCGCCAGCAGCCTCCCCCCGGGACTAGCGGGCCACACCGGGGAGCTGTTTTTT. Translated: CASSLPPGLAGHTGELFF.

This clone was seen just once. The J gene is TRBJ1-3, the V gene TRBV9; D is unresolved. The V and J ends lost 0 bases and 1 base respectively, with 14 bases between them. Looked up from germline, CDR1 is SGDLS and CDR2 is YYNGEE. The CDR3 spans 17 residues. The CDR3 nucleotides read TGTGCCAGCAGCGTAGGGGGAGGTTCTGTATCTGGAAACACCATATATTTT. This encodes CASSVGGGSVSGNTIYF.

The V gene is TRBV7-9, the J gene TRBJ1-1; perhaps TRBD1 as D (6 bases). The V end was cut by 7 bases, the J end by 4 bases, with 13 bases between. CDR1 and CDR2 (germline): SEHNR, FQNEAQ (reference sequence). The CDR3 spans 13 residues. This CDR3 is CASNSGVSTEAFF. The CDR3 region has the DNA TGTGCCAGCAACTCAGGGGTGAGCACTGAAGCTTTCTTT.

The CDR3 reads CASSHNNEQFF. DNA for the CDR3: TGTGCCAGCAGCCATAACAATGAGCAGTTCTTC. The chain carries TRBV4-2 and TRBJ2-1; D is unresolved. The CDR3 covers 11 residues. V was trimmed by 3 bases and J by 5 bases, leaving 2 bases between them. Per the germline V gene, CDR1 is LGHNA and CDR2 is YNFKEQ.

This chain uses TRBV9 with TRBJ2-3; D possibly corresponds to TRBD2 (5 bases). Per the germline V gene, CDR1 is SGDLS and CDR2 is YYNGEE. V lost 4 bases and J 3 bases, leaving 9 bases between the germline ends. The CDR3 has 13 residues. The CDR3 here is CASSLPGTDTQYF. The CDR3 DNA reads TGTGCCAGCAGCCTCCCGGGGACAGATACGCAGTATTTT.

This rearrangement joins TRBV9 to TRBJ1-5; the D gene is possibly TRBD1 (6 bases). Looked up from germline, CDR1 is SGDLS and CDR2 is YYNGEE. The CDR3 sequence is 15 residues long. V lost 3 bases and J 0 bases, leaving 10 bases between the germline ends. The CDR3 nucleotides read TGTGCCAGCAGCGCCGACAGGCCTAGCAATCAGCCCCAGCATTTT. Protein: CASSADRPSNQPQHF.

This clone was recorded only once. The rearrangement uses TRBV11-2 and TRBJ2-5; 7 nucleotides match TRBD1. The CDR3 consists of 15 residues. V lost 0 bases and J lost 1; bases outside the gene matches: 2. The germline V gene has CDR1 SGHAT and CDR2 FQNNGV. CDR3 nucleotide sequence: TGTGCCAGCAGCTTAGAGGCAGGGGGCCAAGAGACCCAGTACTTC. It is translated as CASSLEAGGQETQYF.

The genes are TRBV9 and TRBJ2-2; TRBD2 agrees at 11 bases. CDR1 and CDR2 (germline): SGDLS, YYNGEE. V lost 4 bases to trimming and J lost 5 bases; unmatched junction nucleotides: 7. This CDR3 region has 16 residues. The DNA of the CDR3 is TGTGCCAGCAGCACCACTAGCGGGGGAGGGACCGGGGAGCTGTTTTTT. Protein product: CASSTTSGGGTGELFF.

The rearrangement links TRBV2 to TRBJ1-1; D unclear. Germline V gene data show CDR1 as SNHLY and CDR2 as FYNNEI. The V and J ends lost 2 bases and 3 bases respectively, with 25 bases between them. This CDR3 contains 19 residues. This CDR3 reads CASSETSRERGLPHTEAFF. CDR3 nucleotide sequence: TGTGCCAGCAGTGAAACCTCCCGAGAGCGGGGTCTCCCCCACACTGAAGCTTTCTTT. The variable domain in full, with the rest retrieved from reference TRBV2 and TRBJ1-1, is EPEVTQTPSHQVTQMGQEVILRCVPISNHLYFYWYRQILGQKVEFLVSFYNNEISEKSEIFDDQFSVERPDGSNFTLKIRSTKLEDSAMYFCASSETSRERGLPHTEAFFGQGTRLTVV.